The 22 T cell receptor beta chains reported below all come from one sample, sequenced in a study of glioma-infiltrating T cells. Using RNA template, CDR3s of TCR alpha and beta were amplified with iRepertoire arm-PCR. TCRdb re-called the multiplex PCR reads through MiXCR, storing one row per CDR3 protein. The data show around 180,000 distinct CDR3 sequences, about 40% seen once. Sample: glioma tissue, nonneoplastic brain tissue, or PBMCs (not recorded which). Receptor source: a human donor with low-grade glioma or glioblastoma, undergoing nonglioma brain surgery, or in good health (not recorded which).

This clonotype was seen many times. The rearrangement links TRBV10-3 to TRBJ1-5, with 7 nucleotides matching TRBD1. The CDR3 is 13 amino acids. V lost 11 bases and J lost 4; bases outside the gene matches: 8. In germline, CDR1 is ENHRY, CDR2 SYGVKD. The CDR3 is CAATTGLNQPQHF. The CDR3 DNA is TGTGCCGCTACGACAGGGTTAAATCAGCCCCAGCATTTT.

The chain uses TRBV25-1 and TRBJ1-4; D possibly corresponds to TRBD1 (6 bases). Germline V gene data show CDR1 as MGHDK and CDR2 as SYGVNS. V was clipped by 4 bases and J by 8 bases, with 14 bases between them. The CDR3 runs to 14 residues. The CDR3 bases are TGTGCCAGCAGTGGAGTGGGGGCGAGGGAAAAACTGTTTTTT. The encoded protein is CASSGVGAREKLFF.

About this clonotype: A clone one base away is much larger, so this may be a read error. The J gene is TRBJ2-1, the V gene TRBV28, with D perhaps TRBD2 (7 bases). The CDR3 has 16 residues. Germline CDR1 reads MDHEN; CDR2 reads SYDVKM. V dropped 10 bases and J dropped 1 base, with 20 bases sitting between them. Written as DNA, the CDR3 is TGTGCCACGCATAGGGGGGGAGTTTGGTCCTACAATGAGCAGTTCTTC. As protein: CATHRGGVWSYNEQFF.

As to this clonotype: A much larger clone differs by one base, so this may be a read error. The J gene is TRBJ1-4, the V gene TRBV4-1; a weak D match, TRBD1 (6 bases). This CDR3 has 15 residues. Per germline, CDR1 MGHRA and CDR2 YSYEKL. CDR3 residues: CDSSRSSGVGEKLFF. Written as DNA, the CDR3 is TGCGACAGCAGCCGGTCATCAGGGGTTGGTGAAAAACTGTTTTTT.

This clonotype was observed many times. The chain couples TRBV19 to TRBJ2-2; D remains ambiguous. The CDR3 length is 13 residues. The V end lost 0 bases, the J end lost 7 bases, and 6 bases lay between the germline ends. Germline CDR1 LNHDA, CDR2 SQIVND (reference sequence). This CDR3 reads CASSIERHGELFF. CDR3 DNA: TGTGCCAGTAGTATAGAACGGCACGGGGAGCTGTTTTTT.

There are many counts of this clonotype. The CDR3: CSAESSSGRAVSTQYF. In nucleotides, the CDR3 is TGCAGTGCCGAAAGCAGTAGCGGGAGGGCCGTGAGTACGCAGTATTTT. The chain recombines TRBV20-1 with TRBJ2-3; TRBD2 agrees at 11 bases. The germline V gene has CDR1 DFQATT and CDR2 SNEGSKA (reference sequence). CDR3 length equals 16 residues. V lost 6 bases to trimming and J lost 8 bases; unmatched junction nucleotides: 16.

Comments on this clonotype: It may be a read error: a sequence one base away is much more abundant. V usage is TRBV20-1 and J usage is TRBJ2-7, with 7 bases fitting TRBD1. The CDR3 is 14 amino acids. CDR1 is DFQATT, CDR2 SNEGSKA, per germline (reference sequence). Trimming at V came to 5 bases and at J to 0 bases, leaving 7 bases not matched to a gene. CDR3 coding DNA: TGCAGTGCTGAAACGGGACAGTGCTCCTACGAGCAGTACTTC. The encoded protein is CSAETGQCSYEQYF.

This chain connects TRBV27 to TRBJ2-4, with 10 positions matching TRBD1. This CDR3 has 12 amino acids. CDR1 and CDR2 (germline): MNHEY, SMNVEV (reference sequence). The junction had 3 bases not matched to a gene; V was cut back by 6 bases and J by 10 bases. CDR3: CASSPGQGIQYF. The CDR3 region has the DNA TGTGCCAGCAGCCCGGGACAGGGGATTCAGTACTTC.

The chain carries TRBV4-2 and TRBJ2-2; 8 bases map to TRBD2. The CDR3 consists of 16 residues. Germline V gives CDR1 LGHNA, CDR2 YNFKEQ. Unmatched junction bases numbered 2, after V lost 2 bases and J lost 0 bases. The CDR3 protein is CASSQPGLANTGELFF. The CDR3 coding sequence is TGTGCCAGCAGCCAACCGGGACTAGCGAACACCGGGGAGCTGTTTTTT.

This clonotype was counted many times. The chain joins TRBV10-3 to TRBJ2-5; D ambiguous. CDR3 size: 12 residues. The V end lost 0 bases, the J end lost 5 bases, and 4 bases lay between the germline ends. Per germline, CDR1 ENHRY and CDR2 SYGVKD. The DNA for the CDR3 is TGTGCCATCAGTGAGTCGTCGGAGACCCAGTACTTC. Encoded protein: CAISESSETQYF.

In its sample, this clonotype was seen many times. The chain has TRBV20-1 and TRBJ2-7; TRBD1 agrees at 7 bases. Trimming removed 6 bases from V and 4 bases from J; junction bases left unmatched: 15. CDR1 is DFQATT and CDR2 is SNEGSKA in the germline V gene (reference sequence). This CDR3 spans 15 amino acids. CDR3 region: CSAQALAGGMYEQYF. The CDR3 nucleotides read TGCAGTGCGCAGGCCCTCGCAGGGGGTATGTACGAGCAGTACTTC.

Comment on this clonotype: A read error may account for a junction end that differs from germline. This chain joins TRBV5-4 and TRBJ1-1, with 8 bases identical to TRBD1. There are 14 residues in the CDR3. The germline gives CDR1 SGHNT, CDR2 YYREEE (reference sequence). CDR3 bases: TGTGCCAGCAGCCGGCCCCCTACAGGGGGGCAACTCCTCTTT. It codes for CASSRPPTGGQLLF. The full variable domain, completed using reference TRBV5-4 and TRBJ1-1, is ETGVTQSPTHLIKTRGQQVTLRCSSQSGHNTVSWYQQALGQGPQFIFQYYREEENGRGNFPPRFSGLQFPNYSSELNVNALELDDSALYLCASSRPPTGGQLLFGQGTRLTVV.

V is TRBV4-2 and J is TRBJ2-7; maybe TRBD1 (6 bases). The CDR3 is 12 residues long. The V and J ends lost 4 bases and 12 bases respectively, with 16 bases between them. CDR1 is LGHNA and CDR2 is YNFKEQ in the germline V gene. The CDR3 DNA reads as TGTGCCAGCAGCCCGGACAGCCAGCATGGGTACTTC. This sequence encodes CASSPDSQHGYF.

This clonotype was recorded many times. The chain joins TRBV6-1 to TRBJ2-7; no clear D gene. Trimming removed 6 bases from V and 0 bases from J, with 9 bases in between. CDR3 length: 13 amino acids. CDR1 is MNHNS, CDR2 SASEGT, per germline. CDR3 DNA sequence: TGTGCCAGCAGAGACGGACCCTCCTACGAGCAGTACTTC. This codes for CASRDGPSYEQYF.

The chain is built from TRBV7-2 and TRBJ2-5; D remains ambiguous. The length of the CDR3 is 12 residues. Germline-derived CDR1 and CDR2 are SGHTA and FQGNSA. The V and J ends lost 5 bases and 7 bases respectively, with 11 bases between them. Here the CDR3 DNA reads TGTGCCAGCAGCAGACGTTCACTGACCCAGTACTTC. Its translation is CASSRRSLTQYF.

The chain carries TRBV12-5 and TRBJ2-1; the D call may be TRBD1 or TRBD2 (5 bases each). CDR3 length: 19 amino acids. Germline V gives CDR1 LGHNT, CDR2 FRNRAP. V gave up 1 base and J gave up 5 bases, with 24 bases separating them. Here the CDR3 DNA reads TGTGCTAGTGGTTTGGAGTTGGGTTGGGGTAGGGGAGTCGACAATGAGCAGTTCTTC. Protein: CASGLELGWGRGVDNEQFF.

The rearrangement joins TRBV6-2 or TRBV6-3 to TRBJ2-7; D is undetermined. CDR1 and CDR2 from the germline V gene are MNHEY and SVGEGT. CDR3 size: 14 residues. CDR3 amino acids: CVSNSPRQAYEQYF. CDR3 coding DNA: TGTGTTAGCAATTCCCCGAGACAAGCCTACGAGCAGTACTTC.

The chain combines TRBV20-1 with TRBJ2-3; D ambiguous. The CDR3 runs to 13 residues. The V gene's germline CDR1 is DFQATT and CDR2 SNEGSKA (reference sequence). With 6 bases removed from V and 4 bases from J, the gap between germline ends came to 14 bases. The chain's CDR3 is CSASSPSPDTQYF. DNA for the CDR3: TGCAGTGCCAGCAGCCCCTCCCCAGATACGCAGTATTTT.

This clonotype came up many times. The chain has TRBV20-1 and TRBJ2-5; D possibly matches TRBD1 or TRBD2 (5 bases each). The CDR3 is 16 amino acids. Trimming shortened V by 0 bases and J by 3 bases, and 17 bases separated the two germline ends. CDR1 is DFQATT, CDR2 SNEGSKA, per germline (reference sequence). The CDR3 nucleotides are TGCAGTGCTAGAGATTTGAGGTCGGGGCGAAAAGAGACCCAGTACTTC. Its protein is CSARDLRSGRKETQYF.

The count of this clonotype is one. A read error may be the cause here, since a much bigger clone is one base away. V is TRBV20-1 and J is TRBJ2-1, with D perhaps matching TRBD1 (6 bases). The germline CDR1 and CDR2 sequences are DFQATT and SNEGSKA (reference sequence). V shed 2 bases and J shed 2 bases, with 13 bases lying between them. There are 15 residues in the CDR3. The CDR3: CSARPLDSTYNEQFF. The CDR3 DNA sequence: TGCAGTGCTAGACCCCTGGACAGTACCTACAATGAGCAGTTCTTC.

Concerning this clonotype itself: A much larger clone differs from this one at a single base, so this may be a read error. The chain couples TRBV20-1 to TRBJ2-3; D gene ambiguous. V shed 4 bases and J shed 4 bases, with 18 bases lying between them. Germline V gene sequence: CDR1 DFQATT, CDR2 SNEGSKA (reference sequence). The CDR3 has 15 amino acids. The CDR3 bases are TGCAGTGCTATAGATCCCACCCGAGCACCAGATACGCAGTATTTT. Protein sequence: CSAIDPTRAPDTQYF.

Regarding this clonotype: Compared with germline, one end of the junction differs, possibly owing to a read error. V and J are TRBV19 and TRBJ2-3; D is unresolved. Per germline, CDR1 LNHDA and CDR2 SQIVND (reference sequence). There are 15 residues in the CDR3. CDR3 sequence (DNA): TGTGCCAGTAGTACCTCGACACCCAGCAAAGATACGCAGTATTTT. Its protein product is CASSTSTPSKDTQYF.